Listed below are T cell receptor beta chains from one sample, sequenced in a study of CD8 T cells in ankylosing spondylitis. TCRdb processed the 5' RACE reads anew with MiXCR; each CDR3 protein has one entry. The sample yields 150,000 to 200,000 distinct CDR3 sequences, roughly 18% seen once. Sequencing input: blood, either unsorted or a sorted T cell fraction (not recorded which). These receptor sequences come from a male donor with ankylosing spondylitis or in good health (not recorded which). CDR3s include the opening cysteine and the closing phenylalanine or tryptophan. The order of the fields is V gene, clone size, D gene, J gene, CDR3 protein, CDR3 DNA. A D gene is named only where the DNA matches it firmly. Clone size is not always given. Where it is, it says once, few, many or a class for expanded clones.

V: TRBV5-5; size: NA; D: NA; J: TRBJ1-2; CDR3: CASSLQYNYYGYTF; DNA: TGTGCCAGCAGCTTACAGTACAACTACTATGGCTACACCTTC
V: TRBV5-6; size: many; D: TRBD1; J: TRBJ2-2; CDR3: CASSWGTGGDTGELFF; DNA: TGTGCCAGCAGCTGGGGGACAGGGGGCGACACCGGGGAGCTGTTTTTT
V: TRBV4-1; size: NA; D: TRBD2; J: TRBJ2-1; CDR3: CASSQDLAGPSQFF; DNA: TGCGCCAGCAGCCAGGACTTAGCGGGCCCATCGCAGTTCTTC
V: TRBV5-1; size: many; D: TRBD1; J: TRBJ2-2; CDR3: CASTMGQGVKPGELFF; DNA: TGCGCCAGCACCATGGGACAGGGAGTGAAGCCCGGGGAGCTGTTTTTT
V: TRBV5-1; size: NA; D: NA; J: TRBJ2-6; CDR3: CASSFRQSSGANVLTF; DNA: TGCGCCAGCAGCTTTCGACAGTCCTCTGGGGCCAACGTCCTGACTTTC
V: TRBV5-1; size: NA; D: NA; J: TRBJ2-4; CDR3: CASTTGRGARDIQYF; DNA: TGCGCCAGCACCACCGGTCGGGGGGCGAGGGACATTCAGTACTTC
V: TRBV20-1; size: few; D: TRBD1; J: TRBJ1-1; CDR3: CSARRPSGQGGEAFF; DNA: TGCAGTGCTAGACGTCCCTCCGGGCAGGGGGGTGAAGCTTTCTTT
V: TRBV7-9; size: NA; D: TRBD2; J: TRBJ2-1; CDR3: CASSDGTSGRSSYNEQFF; DNA: TGTGCCAGCAGCGACGGCACTAGCGGGAGGAGCTCCTACAATGAGCAGTTCTTC
V: TRBV10-2; size: many; D: NA; J: TRBJ2-3; CDR3: CASSESAFLTDTQYF; DNA: TGCGCCAGCAGTGAGTCGGCCTTCCTCACAGATACGCAGTATTTT
V: TRBV9; size: NA; D: TRBD2; J: TRBJ2-1; CDR3: CASTKSGSSYNEQFF; DNA: TGTGCCAGCACCAAAAGCGGGAGCTCCTACAATGAGCAGTTCTTC
V: TRBV29-1; size: NA; D: TRBD1; J: TRBJ1-4; CDR3: CSEPRDRLNEKLFF; DNA: TGCAGCGAACCCCGGGACAGGCTTAATGAAAAACTGTTTTTT
V: TRBV18; size: few; D: NA; J: TRBJ1-1; CDR3: CASSPSGDTEAFF; DNA: TGTGCCAGCTCACCTTCCGGGGACACTGAAGCTTTCTTT
V: TRBV9; size: many; D: NA; J: TRBJ2-1; CDR3: CASSVGGRGNEQFF; DNA: TGTGCCAGCAGCGTAGGGGGTCGTGGAAATGAGCAGTTCTTC
V: TRBV5-1; size: many; D: TRBD1; J: TRBJ2-2; CDR3: CASSADRAAGELFF; DNA: TGCGCCAGCAGCGCCGACAGGGCGGCCGGGGAGCTGTTTTTT
V: TRBV5-4; size: few; D: NA; J: TRBJ2-5; CDR3: CASSASMRQETQYF; DNA: TGTGCCAGCAGCGCTTCAATGAGACAAGAGACCCAGTACTTC
V: TRBV18; size: few; D: NA; J: TRBJ1-1; CDR3: CASSPLSDRGTEAFF; DNA: TGTGCCAGCTCACCTTTATCGGATAGGGGCACTGAAGCTTTCTTT
V: TRBV24-1; size: NA; D: TRBD2; J: TRBJ2-2; CDR3: CATSDLDGTSGLNVNTGELFF; DNA: TGTGCCACCAGTGATTTGGATGGGACTAGCGGCTTGAATGTGAACACCGGGGAGCTGTTTTTT
V: TRBV29-1; size: many; D: NA; J: TRBJ2-1; CDR3: CSGTLVAGTYEQFF; DNA: TGCAGCGGGACACTGGTAGCCGGAACCTATGAGCAGTTCTTC